This T cell receptor beta chain was retrieved from a study of cytomegalovirus exposure and HLA in healthy donors (dated by TCRdb to about 2017). Some background on the complete study: According to a later analysis, one platform produced both the 110 or so validation repertoires and the 620 or so repertoires of the first cohort. The study aimed to test whether signatures of past pathogen exposure could be identified by cataloging public T cell receptors. Along with the approximately 600-subject first cohort, a separate validation cohort of over a hundred different subjects was used. To predict cytomegalovirus infection status, the study combined high-throughput TCR immunosequencing, statistical association of individual TCRs with disease status, and machine learning.

The paper as a whole reports these results and caveats: In both the original and validation cohorts, the classifier was reported to diagnose cytomegalovirus status with high specificity and sensitivity. Across donors, most TCR sequences were observed very rarely, whereas some public TCRs were present in many individuals. A later analysis had no HLA typing for the validation cohort, so co-occurrence there was scored across all 110 or so repertoires. The study listed approximately 150 TCR beta chains as associated with cytomegalovirus. Of the cluster scores, approximately 95% were above 0 in a later analysis, which found that TCRs clustered in the first cohort also tended to co-occur in the 95 to 150 validation repertoires. It was suggested by the authors that the approach could potentially be generalized to other disease states and immunological phenotypes. A few of the identified cytomegalovirus-associated TCR beta chains were confirmed in vitro to be specific for cytomegalovirus antigens.

The protocol used for the library was the immunoSEQ multiplex PCR assay. For the original study's pipeline: A statistical classification framework was developed to diagnose cytomegalovirus status using the catalog of TCR beta chain sequences. TCRdb mirrors the immuneACCESS table, restricted to in-frame sequences. Some clones are absent from its copies; in checked studies, under half trace to an unresolved V gene, and the reason for the others is unknown. For V, J and clone size, that table is used; D and trimming come from the DNA. This sample is represented by 55,000 to 70,000 clones; nearly 95% of them were singletons. The leading ten clones occupy approximately 5.3% of the sample. About this clone: The antigen this receptor binds is unknown. Nothing much larger sits one base from this clone, and base qualities are not available.

Separate from the approximately 730-subject first cohort, the validation cohort of roughly 130 subjects was the group to which the donors belonged. From V the trimming removes 1 base and from J it removes 1 base, while the gene matches leave 9 bases of the junction unaccounted for. The CDR3, cysteine through phenylalanine, is 18 amino acids long. Kept here is only the CDR3 DNA, which spans 54 bases and is read in frame from base 1. Reading the germline V gene (reference sequence) gives CDR1 SGHNT and CDR2 YYREEE. The sequence links TRBV5-4 to TRBJ2-2, and TRBD1 aligns with 8 junction nucleotides. The sequenced sample consisted of PBMCs. The TCR comes from a young man in good health and CMV-seropositive. The CDR3 region has the sequence CASSLSDRGFQNTGELFF. The bases read TGTGCCAGCAGCTTGTCCGACAGGGGATTTCAGAACACCGGGGAGCTGTTTTTT. The variable domain in full, with residues beyond the CDR3 obtained from the reference TRBV5-4 and TRBJ2-2 genes, is ETGVTQSPTHLIKTRGQQVTLRCSSQSGHNTVSWYQQALGQGPQFIFQYYREEENGRGNFPPRFSGLQFPNYSSELNVNALELDDSALYLCASSLSDRGFQNTGELFFGEGSRLTVL.